This T cell receptor beta chain was retrieved from a study of shared T cell receptors in the human thymus. TCRdb's table, derived via immunoSEQ multiplex PCR, lists solely in-frame clones and lacks some. The table includes some 760,000 clones, roughly 85% detected once. The CDR3 contains 16 residues. Trimming took off 5 bases at V and 0 bases at J, with 20 bases between the two ends. Germline CDR1 reads GTSNPN; CDR2 reads SVGIG (reference sequence). The sample also formed part of further work on human thymus T cells. As that study records: The donors were infants in Finland with congenital heart defects, otherwise immunologically healthy. Corrective heart surgery yielded resections, and these provided the thymus tissue. Both thymic and peripheral blood repertoires showed apparently biased V and J usage.

The sample taken for sequencing was thymocytes. The receptor was isolated from a girl under three years old with a congenital heart defect. J is TRBJ2-7 and V is TRBV30; D is undetermined. The CDR3 sequence: CAWAPLLVTSSYEQYF. The CDR3 DNA sequence: TGTGCCTGGGCCCCCTTGTTGGTCACAAGCTCCTACGAGCAGTACTTC.